This is a list of T cell receptor beta chains from one sample in a study of blood T cell repertoires in COVID-19. Clones were read by immunoSEQ multiplex PCR, and TCRdb kept only the in-frame ones, dropping some. Here the sample spans some 67,000 clones, 90% being singletons. Sequenced sample: peripheral blood. The origin of the receptors is a woman in her late teens or twenties with acute or convalescent COVID-19. Each CDR3 is given with its conserved first and last residue. The order of the fields is J gene, D gene, clone size, V gene, CDR3 DNA, CDR3 protein. A D gene is named only where the DNA matches it firmly. Expanded clones are given a class, and other clones once, few, many or no size at all.

>TRBJ1-6|TRBD1|-|TRBV27
TGTGCCAGCAGTCTAAACCCCGGGACAGGGGTTTCACCCCTCCACTTT
CASSLNPGTGVSPLHF
>TRBJ1-1|TRBD1|once|TRBV5-1
TGCGCCAGCAGCTTGATAACAGGGGGTTCGAGTACTGAAGCTTTCTTT
CASSLITGGSSTEAFF
>TRBJ1-4|-|-|TRBV25-1
TGTGCCAGCAGTGAATACGGGGGTGAAAAACTGTTTTTT
CASSEYGGEKLFF
>TRBJ1-6|-|-|TRBV6-2/TRBV6-3
TGTGCCAGCAGTTACAGCTTGTCCAGGGGCCACAATTCACCCCTCCACTTT
CASSYSLSRGHNSPLHF
>TRBJ1-2|TRBD1|-|TRBV2
TGTGCCACGGGACAGGGGAACTATGGCTACACCTTC
CATGQGNYGYTF
>TRBJ2-2|TRBD1|-|TRBV3-1/TRBV3-2
TGTGCCAGCAGCCGCCAGACAGGGGCGAGCACCGGGGAGCTGTTTTTT
CASSRQTGASTGELFF
>TRBJ1-6|-|-|TRBV7-2
TGTGCCAGCAGCTCGAGCTCCTATAATTCACCCCTCCACTTT
CASSSSSYNSPLHF
>TRBJ1-1|TRBD1|-|TRBV7-9
TGTGCCAGCAGCCCGGCCGGACAGGGGAAAGCTTTCTTT
CASSPAGQGKAFF
>TRBJ2-1|TRBD1|-|TRBV5-1
TGCGCCAGCAGCGGTGCCGGGACAGGGGCTTTTGGTGAGCAGTTCTTC
CASSGAGTGAFGEQFF
>TRBJ2-2|TRBD2|-|TRBV7-2
TGTGCCAGCAGCTTAGCGGGGCGGGAGGGCCCCACCGGGGAGCTGTTTTTT
CASSLAGREGPTGELFF
>TRBJ2-5|-|-|TRBV30
TGTGCCTGGAGACAGGATTGGGAGACCCAGTACTTC
CAWRQDWETQYF
>TRBJ1-3|-|-|TRBV30
TGTGCCTGGAGTGAAGGGGATCCTGGAAACACCATATATTTT
CAWSEGDPGNTIYF
>TRBJ2-1|-|-|TRBV29-1
TGCAGCGTTGAATCGGACACAAGACAAAGCTACAATGAGCAGTTCTTC
CSVESDTRQSYNEQFF
>TRBJ2-2|TRBD2|-|TRBV12-5
TGTGCTAGTGGTTTGTGGGGGGGGACCGGGGAGCTGTTTTTT
CASGLWGGTGELFF
>TRBJ2-7|-|-|TRBV27
TGTGCCAGCGCCTTGGTGGGGGGAGAGCAGTACTTC
CASALVGGEQYF